This T cell receptor beta chain is drawn from a study of T cell responses to AZD1222 COVID-19 vaccine (dated by TCRdb to the early 2020s). Some background on the complete study: AZD1222 recipients given second doses at about 4 weeks or at about 12 weeks were pooled, since spike-specific TCR depth and breadth were not found to differ between the two schedules. TCR sequencing covered 233 trial participants: about 210 given two doses of AZD1222 and 26 given two doses of MenACWY control vaccine. Trial participants were enrolled by age into 18-55, 56-69 and 70-plus year subgroups, with roughly 160, 29 and 62 TCR-sequenced participants respectively.

What this sample's time point label stands for: baseline before first vaccination. Vaccinee samples were obtained from the UK trials COV001 and COV002, which included a single-blind randomized controlled phase 2/3 trial of AZD1222 (ChAdOx1 nCoV-19) in healthy adults. For TCRbeta chain sequencing, PBMC samples from trial participants were taken at day 0 and at day 28 after the second dose. General conclusions and limits of the study: Vaccine-associated CD4 TCRs spanned the whole spike protein, with dominant responses in regions 160-218 and 743-854. Reportedly, close to half of the unique spike-specific TCRs recognized epitopes lying outside the regions that are mutated in the B.1.351 and B.1.1.7 variants. Participants were mostly white British and included more females than males, and it was suggested by the authors that clonal diversity may have been underestimated. Only five to seven AZD1222 recipients were SARS-CoV-2 seropositive at baseline, limiting conclusions about previously exposed vaccinees. No day 14 peak-response samples were available, so repertoires were characterized only after the peak T cell response. After two AZD1222 doses, spike-specific TCR breadth and depth were significantly higher than at day 0 and than in MenACWY recipients. In the small 56-69-year group, the increase in depth fell short of significance, most likely because of low power.

The CDR3 regions of human TCRbeta chains were analyzed by immunosequencing. From the authors' description of their analysis: Repertoire TCRs were checked for matches against a reference library of SARS-CoV-2-specific TCRs that had been generated using the MIRA antigen-specificity platform. Breadth meant the fraction of unique TCRs that were SARS-CoV-2-associated, whereas depth meant the fraction of total T cells that were SARS-CoV-2-associated. Using the MIRA data, each spike-specific TCR was assigned both to the spike region to which the TCR was reactive and to a CD4 or CD8 class. Log10-transformed breadth and depth values were compared by one-way ANOVA with Sidak's multiple comparisons tests. In its TCRdb copy, this immuneACCESS table keeps in-frame sequences only and misses some clones. Where compared with another copy, unresolved V genes explain less than half of these, and the others have no known cause. V and J calls and clone size are given by that table; D and trimming were obtained from the DNA. The table for this sample lists 110,000 to 150,000 clones; 80% to 90% of them were counted only once. The top ten hold roughly 1.7% of the sample.

Clipping removes 6 bases from V and 8 bases from J, with 5 as the unmatched junction base count. Via the germline V gene (reference sequence), CDR1 is MNHEY and CDR2 SMNVEV. Taken from cysteine to phenylalanine, the CDR3 has 14 residues. The entry retains the CDR3 DNA only, 42 bases that are in frame from base 1. As for this clone: The antigen it binds to is not known. The input lacks base qualities; no much larger clone sits a single base away.

The sequence came from an adult in good health. This chain joins TRBV27 to TRBJ1-6, and 9 junctional nucleotides match TRBD1. The sequenced sample was peripheral blood, obtained on day 0 of AZD1222 vaccination. At the DNA level, the sequence is TGTGCCAGCAGAAGGGGACAGGGAGATTCACCCCTCCACTTT. It specifies CASRRGQGDSPLHF.